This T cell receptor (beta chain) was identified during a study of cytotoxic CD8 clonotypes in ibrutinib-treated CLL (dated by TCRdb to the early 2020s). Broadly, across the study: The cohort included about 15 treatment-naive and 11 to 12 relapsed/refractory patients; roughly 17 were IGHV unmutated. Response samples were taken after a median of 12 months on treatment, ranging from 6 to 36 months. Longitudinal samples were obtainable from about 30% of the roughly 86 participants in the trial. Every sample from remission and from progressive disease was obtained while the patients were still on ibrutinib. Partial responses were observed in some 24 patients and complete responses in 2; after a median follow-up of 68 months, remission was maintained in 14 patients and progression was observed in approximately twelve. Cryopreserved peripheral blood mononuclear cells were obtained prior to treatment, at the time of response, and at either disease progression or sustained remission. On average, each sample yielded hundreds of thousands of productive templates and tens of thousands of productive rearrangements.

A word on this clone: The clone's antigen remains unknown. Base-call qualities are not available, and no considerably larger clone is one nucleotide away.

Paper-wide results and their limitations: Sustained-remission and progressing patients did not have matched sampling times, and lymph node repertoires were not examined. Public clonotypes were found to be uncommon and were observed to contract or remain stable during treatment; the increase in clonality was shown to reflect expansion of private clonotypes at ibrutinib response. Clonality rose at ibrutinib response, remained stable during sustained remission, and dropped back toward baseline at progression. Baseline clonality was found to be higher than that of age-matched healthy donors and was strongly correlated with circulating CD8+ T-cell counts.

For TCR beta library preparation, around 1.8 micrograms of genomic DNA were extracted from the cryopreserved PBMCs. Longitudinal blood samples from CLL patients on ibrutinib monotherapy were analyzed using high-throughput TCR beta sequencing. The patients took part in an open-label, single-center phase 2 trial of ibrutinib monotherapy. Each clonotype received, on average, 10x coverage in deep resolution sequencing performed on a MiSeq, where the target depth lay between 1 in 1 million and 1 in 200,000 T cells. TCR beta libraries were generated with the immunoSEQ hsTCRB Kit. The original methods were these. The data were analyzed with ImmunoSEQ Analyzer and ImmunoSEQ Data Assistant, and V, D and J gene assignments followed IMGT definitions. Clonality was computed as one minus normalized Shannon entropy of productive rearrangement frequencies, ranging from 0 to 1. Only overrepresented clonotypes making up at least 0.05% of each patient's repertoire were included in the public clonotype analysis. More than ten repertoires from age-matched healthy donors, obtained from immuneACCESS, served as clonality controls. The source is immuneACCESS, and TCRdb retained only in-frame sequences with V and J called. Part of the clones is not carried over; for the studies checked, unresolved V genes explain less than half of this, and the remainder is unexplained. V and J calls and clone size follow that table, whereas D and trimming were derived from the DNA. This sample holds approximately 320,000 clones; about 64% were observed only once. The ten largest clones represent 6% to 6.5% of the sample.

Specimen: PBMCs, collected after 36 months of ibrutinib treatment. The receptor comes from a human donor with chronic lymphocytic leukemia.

The DNA reads TGTGCCAGCAGCTCCAGTGGGGGTTCTCAGCCCCAGCATTTT. This translates into CASSSSGGSQPQHF. The rearranged segments are TRBV9 and TRBJ1-5; the D gene is perhaps TRBD1, on 5 matching bases. Via the germline V gene, CDR1 is SGDLS and CDR2 YYNGEE. Trimming costs V 4 bases and J 6 bases, and their ends lie 14 bases apart. Spanning cysteine to phenylalanine, the CDR3 consists of 14 amino acids. The kept DNA is CDR3 alone, 42 bases in frame from the first base. This CDR3, with the reference TRBV9 and TRBJ1-5 proteins standing in past its ends, gives the full variable domain DSGVTQTPKHLITATGQRVTLRCSPRSGDLSVYWYQQSLDQGLQFLIQYYNGEERAKGNILERFSAQQFPDLHSELNLSSLELGDSALYFCASSSSGGSQPQHFGDGTRLSIL.